This note documents a single T cell receptor (beta chain) sequence. The CDR3 length is 14 residues. Trimming pared 1 base from V and 6 bases from J, leaving 10 bases between. Germline V gives CDR1 MNHNS, CDR2 SASEGT. The method was immunoSEQ multiplex PCR; TCRdb's version includes in-frame clones alone and lacks a portion of them. Among 40,000 to 50,000 clones listed, about 80% were seen once. This sample was taken from a study of radiation and T cells in renal cell carcinoma. As for time point: baseline pretreatment blood. Indicated treatment: 15 Gy SBRT to primary tumor, nephrectomy 4 weeks later. The chain has TRBV6-1 and TRBJ2-1, with D maybe TRBD1 (6 bases). The receptor was derived from a woman in her seventies with renal cell carcinoma. The sample in question was blood, obtained from a patient whose treatment included radiotherapy and nephrectomy. CDR3 sequence (DNA): TGTGCCAGCAGTGAAGTCCGGGACACCAATGAGCAGTTCTTC. It encodes CASSEVRDTNEQFF.